The 21 T cell receptor beta chains below come from one sample, sequenced in a study of low-dose radiotherapy and immunotherapy resistance in tumors. Alpha- and beta-chain coverage of first-strand cDNA came from TRAV- and TRBV-specific primers. Over approximately 20 PCR cycles, TCRs were amplified from a constant-region primer and V-primer adapter. TCRdb processed the reads anew with MiXCR; each CDR3 protein has one entry. The repertoire holds about 16,000 distinct CDR3 sequences, with about 73% as singletons. These receptors all stem from a human donor with advanced metastatic prostate, ovarian, gallbladder or colorectal cancer (not recorded which). This table probably holds off-target reads from a library built for another chain.

The J gene is TRBJ2-1, the V gene TRBV7-8; D ambiguous. The germline V gene encodes CDR1 SGHVS and CDR2 FQNEAQ. V was trimmed by 4 bases and J by 8 bases, leaving 9 bases between them. The CDR3 is 12 residues long. The CDR3 DNA is TGTGCCAGCAGCTCCTCTAGGTATGAGCAGTTCTTC. Translated, it gives CASSSSRYEQFF.

The chain couples TRBV9 to TRBJ2-3; D is uncertain. This CDR3 comprises 14 residues. The V gene lost 0 bases and the J gene lost 1 base, with 6 bases spanning the gap. From germline, CDR1 is SGDLS and CDR2 YYNGEE. CDR3: CASSVAQGTDTQYF. As DNA, the CDR3 is TGTGCCAGCAGCGTAGCCCAGGGCACAGATACGCAGTATTTT.

The V call is TRBV14, the J call TRBJ2-5; D not certain. Germline lookup yields CDR1 SGHDN and CDR2 FVKESK. Trimming stripped 5 bases from V and 2 bases from J, with 12 bases between. CDR3 length: 14 residues. The CDR3 bases are TGTGCCAGCAGCAAACGTCCACAGCAAGAGACCCAGTACTTC. Translation: CASSKRPQQETQYF.

In its sample, this clonotype was seen a few times. The chain is built from TRBV18 and TRBJ1-4; D is ambiguous. V was trimmed by 1 base and J by 1 base, leaving 4 bases between them. This CDR3 spans 14 amino acids. Germline V lookup: CDR1 KGHSH, CDR2 LQKENI. The CDR3 nucleotides are TGTGCCAGCTCACCACGGCGAACTAATGAAAAACTGTTTTTT. Its translation is CASSPRRTNEKLFF.

In this sample, this clonotype turned up a few times. The chain combines TRBV29-1 with TRBJ1-1; unclear D gene. Trimming stripped 4 bases from V and 1 base from J, with 10 bases between. Germline V lookup: CDR1 SQVTM, CDR2 ANQGSEA. This CDR3 has 13 amino acids. CDR3: CSVAAVKNTEAFF. CDR3 DNA sequence: TGCAGCGTTGCGGCAGTCAAGAACACTGAAGCTTTCTTT.

The rearrangement links TRBV3-1 to TRBJ2-2; 7 bases match TRBD1. Germline V gene sequence: CDR1 LGHDT, CDR2 YNNKEL (reference sequence). The CDR3 covers 16 residues. After removal of 5 bases from V and 2 bases from J, the junction contained 8 bases not matched to a gene. DNA for the CDR3: TGTGCCAGCAGCTACGCCGGGACAGATAACACCGGGGAGCTGTTTTTT. It yields the protein CASSYAGTDNTGELFF.

This clonotype was seen more than once but under ten times. This chain connects TRBV28 to TRBJ2-5; the match to TRBD2 covers 15 bases. The CDR3 extends over 17 amino acids. CDR1 and CDR2 (germline): MDHEN, SYDVKM. V trimming: 7 bases; J trimming: 5 bases; junction bases outside the gene matches: 11. For the CDR3, the DNA is TGTGCCAGCACAAGGACTAGCGGGAGGGCCGGTGATGAGACCCAGTACTTC. This encodes CASTRTSGRAGDETQYF.

This clonotype has more than one count but fewer than ten. In DNA, the CDR3 is TGTGCCAGTACCGCCAGGCGGCCCTATGGCTACACCTTC. This encodes CASTARRPYGYTF. V usage is TRBV19 and J usage is TRBJ1-2; D remains ambiguous. V was trimmed by 7 bases and J by 4 bases, leaving 13 bases between them. This CDR3 has 13 residues. Germline V gene data show CDR1 as LNHDA and CDR2 as SQIVND (reference sequence).

This chain uses TRBV26 with TRBJ2-7. TRBV26 counts as a pseudogene. CDR3 length: 12 residues. The CDR3 loop is CASSLERGEQYF. The DNA for the CDR3 is TGTGCCAGCAGCCTCGAGCGTGGTGAGCAGTACTTC.

This clonotype was detected once. The chain uses TRBV21-1 and TRBJ2-7; the table gives TRBD1 as D, unverified against the DNA. TRBV21-1 is a documented pseudogene. The CDR3 runs 16 residues. CDR3 nucleotide sequence: TGTGCCAGCAGCTACGAGAGCGGGACAGGGTCCTACGAGCAGTACTTC. Translation gives CASSYESGTGSYEQYF.

This clonotype turned up a few times. This sequence joins TRBV29-1 and TRBJ2-7; perhaps TRBD2 as D (6 bases). V shed 7 bases and J shed 4 bases, with 17 bases lying between them. Germline loops: CDR1 SQVTM, CDR2 ANQGSEA. The CDR3 loop spans 13 amino acids. The CDR3 loop is CSGTLHGGYEQYF. DNA of the CDR3: TGCAGCGGGACGCTACACGGGGGTTACGAGCAGTACTTC.

This rearrangement joins TRBV5-1 to TRBJ2-7; 9 bases fit TRBD1. Germline values: CDR1 SGHRS, CDR2 YFSETQ. The CDR3 sequence is 15 residues long. With 4 bases clipped from V and 3 bases from J, the junction kept 8 bases outside the gene matches. CDR3 residues: CASSPTGTGRYEQYF. DNA for the CDR3: TGCGCCAGCAGCCCGACCGGGACAGGGCGCTACGAGCAGTACTTC.

J is TRBJ2-1 and V is TRBV7-3; D ambiguous. The CDR3 is 17 residues long. Looked up from germline, CDR1 is SGHTA and CDR2 is FQGTGA. Trimming left V 2 bases short and J 7 bases short, with 21 bases between. The CDR3 DNA reads as TGTGCCAGCAGCTTACGTCCCGGGCAACGTGGTTTGAATGAGCAGTTCTTC. This sequence encodes CASSLRPGQRGLNEQFF.

This chain joins TRBV20-1 and TRBJ1-1, with a weak D call TRBD1 (6 bases). The CDR3 loop spans 14 amino acids. Deletions cut 6 bases from V and 5 bases from J, with 19 bases between. Germline assignment: CDR1 DFQATT and CDR2 SNEGSKA (reference sequence). CDR3 bases: TGCAGTGCAAAAGCCGCACAGGGTCCGACTGAAGCTTTCTTT. This sequence encodes CSAKAAQGPTEAFF.

The gene calls are TRBV6-4 and TRBJ2-7; 11 positions agree with TRBD1. The junction had 6 bases not matched to a gene; V was cut back by 4 bases and J by 4 bases. Germline CDR1 is MRHNA and CDR2 is SNTAGT. There are 15 residues in the CDR3. DNA of the CDR3: TGTGCCAGCAGTGTTCGGACAGGGGGCATGTACGAGCAGTACTTC. Encoded protein: CASSVRTGGMYEQYF.

This sequence joins TRBV5-8 and TRBJ1-2; 10 bases fit TRBD1. CDR1 SGHTS and CDR2 YDEGEE come from the germline V gene. V was clipped by 4 bases and J by 7 bases; unmatched bases: 4. The CDR3 runs 13 residues. The CDR3 reads CASSPTGGIGYTF. The CDR3 bases are TGTGCCAGCAGCCCGACAGGGGGCATTGGCTACACCTTC.

The chain uses TRBV6-2 or TRBV6-3 and TRBJ2-1; TRBD1 might be the D (6 bases). The CDR3 runs 14 residues. CDR1 MNHEY and CDR2 SVGEGT come from the germline V gene. Trimming removed 7 bases at V and 7 bases at J, with 17 bases between. This CDR3 reads CASTLRRGLNEQFF. CDR3 coding DNA: TGTGCCAGCACGTTGCGAAGGGGGTTAAATGAGCAGTTCTTC.

The chain employs TRBV5-1 and TRBJ2-6; D remains ambiguous. The CDR3 runs to 14 residues. V was clipped by 4 bases and J by 0 bases, with 5 bases between them. In germline, CDR1 is SGHRS, CDR2 YFSETQ. The CDR3 protein is CASSESSGANVLTF. The CDR3 DNA is TGCGCCAGCAGCGAGAGCTCTGGGGCCAACGTCCTGACTTTC.

The V and J genes are TRBV28 and TRBJ2-7, with 8 nucleotides matching TRBD2. This CDR3 has 16 amino acids. Losses at the gene ends were 6 bases for V and 2 bases for J; bases not matched to a gene: 12. Germline V lookup: CDR1 MDHEN, CDR2 SYDVKM. The CDR3, as DNA: TGTGCCAGCAGAACGGGAGGGCGAGCAGCCCCCTACGAGCAGTACTTC. Translation gives CASRTGGRAAPYEQYF.

This sequence joins TRBV7-2 and TRBJ2-7; no reliable D call. Germline V gene sequence: CDR1 SGHTA, CDR2 FQGNSA. This CDR3 is 13 amino acids long. Deletions cut 5 bases from V and 2 bases from J, with 10 bases between. The CDR3 sequence: CASSPQPPYEQYF. Here the CDR3 DNA reads TGTGCCAGCAGCCCACAACCCCCCTACGAGCAGTACTTC. Supplemented by reference TRBV7-2 and TRBJ2-7, the full variable domain reads GAGVSQSPSNKVTEKGKDVELRCDPISGHTALYWYRQSLGQGLEFLIYFQGNSAPDKSGLPSDRFSAERTGGSVSTLTIQRTQQEDSAVYLCASSPQPPYEQYFGPGTRLTVT.

This clonotype was detected only once. This chain links TRBV28 with TRBJ2-2; the D gene is possibly TRBD2 (6 bases). Trimming stripped 10 bases from V and 5 bases from J, with 14 bases between. The germline V gene has CDR1 MDHEN and CDR2 SYDVKM. This CDR3 spans 13 amino acids. The CDR3 protein is CAIQGGSTGELFF. The CDR3, as DNA: TGTGCCATTCAGGGAGGTAGTACCGGGGAGCTGTTTTTT.